The 19 T cell receptor beta chains listed next were all sequenced from one sample in a study of blood T cell repertoires in COVID-19. The repertoire was sequenced with immunoSEQ multiplex PCR; TCRdb's copy has only in-frame clones and lacks some. The data contain 150,000 or so clones, 82% of them singletons. Sequencing was done on a sample of PBMCs or T cells enriched from blood (not recorded which). The receptor source for this set is a man in his 60s who had recovered from COVID-19.

This rearrangement joins TRBV19 to TRBJ2-7, with TRBD2 as a possible D gene (5 bases). Germline V gives CDR1 LNHDA, CDR2 SQIVND (reference sequence). This CDR3 region has 14 residues. Deletions cut 7 bases from V and 2 bases from J, with 15 bases between. The CDR3 DNA sequence: TGTGCCAGTACGGCTAGGGAGCGGCCCTACGAGCAGTACTTC. As protein: CASTARERPYEQYF. The full variable domain, its missing parts supplied by reference TRBV19 and TRBJ2-7, is DGGITQSPKYLFRKEGQNVTLSCEQNLNHDAMYWYRQDPGQGLRLIYYSQIVNDFQKGDIAEGYSVSREKKESFPLTVTSAQKNPTAFYLCASTARERPYEQYFGPGTRLTVT.

This rearrangement joins TRBV2 to TRBJ1-4, with TRBD1 identical over 8 bases. Trimming removed 1 base from V and 5 bases from J; junction bases left unmatched: 0. The CDR3 sequence is 14 residues long. Germline V lookup: CDR1 SNHLY, CDR2 FYNNEI. CDR3 DNA: TGTGCCAGCAGTGAAGGGACAGGGAATGAAAAACTGTTTTTT. It specifies CASSEGTGNEKLFF.

This chain joins TRBV19 and TRBJ1-1, with 9 bases lining up with TRBD1. The CDR3 loop spans 15 amino acids. Looked up from germline, CDR1 is LNHDA and CDR2 is SQIVND (reference sequence). Trimming removed 3 bases from V and 3 bases from J; junction bases left unmatched: 5. CDR3 nucleotides: TGTGCCAGTAGTATCCGTACAGGGGGCTACACTGAAGCTTTCTTT. Amino acid sequence: CASSIRTGGYTEAFF.

V and J are TRBV7-3 and TRBJ2-1, with 7 bases lining up with TRBD2. J lost 10 bases, V lost 1 base, and 10 bases had no gene match. This CDR3 has 15 amino acids. Germline CDR1 and CDR2: SGHTA and FQGTGA. The CDR3 sequence: CASSLKGGLGGEQFF. Written as DNA, the CDR3 is TGTGCCAGCAGCTTAAAAGGAGGTCTGGGAGGGGAGCAGTTCTTC.

The chain is built from TRBV28 and TRBJ1-2; no firm D call. Germline CDR1 reads MDHEN; CDR2 reads SYDVKM. Trimming cost V 6 bases and J 5 bases, with 7 bases left between them. The CDR3 runs 11 residues. CDR3 nucleotide sequence: TGTGCCAGCAGCCTCCGTTATGGCTACACCTTC. Translated, it gives CASSLRYGYTF.

The gene calls are TRBV11-1 and TRBJ2-3; 7 nucleotides align to TRBD2. This CDR3 has 15 residues. V trimming: 2 bases; J trimming: 5 bases; junction bases outside the gene matches: 7. From germline, CDR1 is SGHAT and CDR2 FQDESV (reference sequence). CDR3 amino acids: CASSLSGGRKDTQYF. The DNA of the CDR3 is TGTGCCAGCAGCTTAAGTGGCGGGAGAAAAGATACGCAGTATTTT.

The chain has TRBV19 and TRBJ2-5; 7 nucleotides match TRBD1. The CDR3 sequence is 13 residues long. V dropped 8 bases and J dropped 1; count of bases not matched to a gene: 4. Germline V gene lookup returns CDR1 LNHDA and CDR2 SQIVND (reference sequence). The CDR3 sequence is CASGGQFQETQYF. The CDR3 DNA follows: TGTGCCAGTGGGGGACAGTTCCAAGAGACCCAGTACTTC.

The chain is built from TRBV7-6 and TRBJ2-5; 9 bases match TRBD2. The CDR3 loop spans 17 amino acids. Trimming cost V 1 base and J 4 bases; bases outside gene matches: 10. The germline gives CDR1 SGHVS, CDR2 FNYEAQ. The CDR3 reads CASSLERWREGSETQYF. DNA of the CDR3: TGTGCCAGCAGCTTAGAGAGATGGCGGGAGGGATCAGAGACCCAGTACTTC.

The chain joins TRBV9 to TRBJ1-2; D gene unclear. Germline V gene lookup returns CDR1 SGDLS and CDR2 YYNGEE. The CDR3 is made up of 14 amino acids. Trimming took off 0 bases at V and 6 bases at J, with 12 bases between the two ends. In DNA form, the CDR3 reads TGTGCCAGCAGCGTAGGGCAGGTCCTCAATGGCTACACCTTC. Protein: CASSVGQVLNGYTF.

V usage is TRBV14 and J usage is TRBJ1-6; possibly TRBD1 for D (6 bases). Germline V lookup: CDR1 SGHDN, CDR2 FVKESK. The CDR3 loop spans 13 amino acids. Trimming removed 4 bases at V and 6 bases at J, with 7 bases between. The CDR3 loop reads CASSLQGNSPLHF. As DNA, the CDR3 is TGTGCCAGCAGCCTACAGGGTAATTCACCCCTCCACTTT.

This clone was detected only a few times. This chain connects TRBV6-1 to TRBJ1-6; 11 bases are shared with TRBD1. Trimming removed 5 bases from V and 8 bases from J; junction bases left unmatched: 5. Germline assignment: CDR1 MNHNS and CDR2 SASEGT. This CDR3 comprises 15 residues. As DNA, the CDR3 is TGTGCCAGCAGTCCGGACAGGGGGCTTGATTCACCCCTCCACTTT. It yields the protein CASSPDRGLDSPLHF.

The chain uses TRBV6-5 and TRBJ1-4; a possible D gene is TRBD1 (6 bases). The CDR3 is 13 residues long. The ends were cut back, 8 bases at V and 4 bases at J, with 11 bases in the middle. Germline lookup yields CDR1 MNHEY and CDR2 SVGAGI. Written as DNA, the CDR3 is TGTGCCAGCTCCGGGACATTTAATGAAAAACTGTTTTTT. It codes for CASSGTFNEKLFF.

This rearrangement joins TRBV7-3 to TRBJ2-5; D may be TRBD2 (6 bases). The CDR3 has 14 residues. The germline V gene encodes CDR1 SGHTA and CDR2 FQGTGA. V lost 3 bases and J lost 0, with 8 bases in between. The CDR3 DNA reads as TGTGCCAGCAGCTTGGGACTGGACCAAGAGACCCAGTACTTC. As protein: CASSLGLDQETQYF.

The chain recombines TRBV2 with TRBJ1-4; TRBD1 matches 9 bases. This CDR3 spans 16 amino acids. The ends lost 8 bases at V and 0 bases at J; junction bases unmatched: 7. Germline CDR1 SNHLY, CDR2 FYNNEI. CDR3 sequence reads: CASAGTGSATNEKLFF. CDR3 nucleotide sequence: TGTGCCAGCGCCGGGACAGGGTCTGCAACTAATGAAAAACTGTTTTTT.

This clone showed up just a few times. The chain has TRBV3-1 (or the pseudogene TRBV3-2) and TRBJ2-5, with a possible D match to TRBD2 (5 bases). V lost 4 bases to trimming and J lost 7 bases, with 13 bases between them. CDR1 and CDR2 (germline): LGHDT, YNNKEL (reference sequence). This CDR3 has 13 residues. The CDR3: CASSLASAGTQYF. The CDR3 region has the DNA TGTGCCAGCAGCCTCGCCTCGGCGGGGACCCAGTACTTC.

The CDR3 DNA reads TGTGCCAGCAGCTTTTCTGTTTCACCCCTCCACTTT. Translation: CASSFSVSPLHF. This rearrangement joins TRBV7-9 to TRBJ1-6; no clear D. The CDR3 sequence is 12 residues long. V dropped 3 bases and J dropped 9 bases, with 6 bases sitting between them. Germline V gives CDR1 SEHNR, CDR2 FQNEAQ (reference sequence).

The rearrangement uses TRBV19 and TRBJ1-5; unclear D gene. The V and J ends lost 8 bases and 4 bases respectively, with 6 bases between them. The CDR3 is made up of 11 amino acids. The germline gives CDR1 LNHDA, CDR2 SQIVND (reference sequence). The CDR3: CASGRNQPQHF. The CDR3, as DNA: TGTGCCAGTGGCAGGAATCAGCCCCAGCATTTT.

This rearrangement joins TRBV10-3 to TRBJ2-6; 10 nucleotides match TRBD2. The CDR3 covers 17 residues. Losses at the gene ends were 4 bases for V and 0 bases for J; bases not matched to a gene: 3. Germline CDR1 reads ENHRY; CDR2 reads SYGVKD. The CDR3, as DNA: TGTGCCATCAGTGGGACTAGCGGAAACTCTGGGGCCAACGTCCTGACTTTC. Protein product: CAISGTSGNSGANVLTF.

This clone is a singleton in its sample. The chain recombines TRBV11-2 with TRBJ1-1; unclear D gene. The CDR3 extends over 13 amino acids. Trimming removed 5 bases from V and 4 bases from J, with 11 bases in between. The germline gives CDR1 SGHAT, CDR2 FQNNGV. CDR3 sequence reads: CASSPQAGTEAFF. As DNA, the CDR3 is TGTGCCAGCAGCCCCCAAGCGGGCACTGAAGCTTTCTTT. Supplemented by reference TRBV11-2 and TRBJ1-1, the full variable domain reads EAGVAQSPRYKIIEKRQSVAFWCNPISGHATLYWYQQILGQGPKLLIQFQNNGVVDDSQLPKDRFSAERLKGVDSTLKIQPAKLEDSAVYLCASSPQAGTEAFFGQGTRLTVV.